This T cell receptor (beta chain) is drawn from a study of OX40 agonist ivuxolimab in advanced cancers. Looking at the study overall: Ivuxolimab was an agonistic, fully human IgG2 monoclonal antibody directed against OX40 (CD134), a costimulatory receptor. Intravenous ivuxolimab was administered to patients every 2 weeks at six dose levels: 0.01, 0.1, 0.3, 1.5, 3 and 10 mg/kg. Of the roughly 51 dose-escalation patients, hepatocellular carcinoma was present in about 20, melanoma in some 15, renal cell carcinoma in 9 and head and neck cancer in 9. In the dose-escalation cohort, over 65% of patients were male, and the mean age was approximately 60 years, with a range of roughly 20 to 79. Prior anti-PD-1, anti-PD-L1 or anti-CTLA-4 therapy was permitted, and 40% of dose-escalation patients had received checkpoint inhibitors. Partial responses occurred in three dose-escalation patients: two with cutaneous melanoma and one with hepatocellular carcinoma. The point of sequencing TCRbeta in the periphery was to test whether ivuxolimab changed TCR sequence diversity and drove clonal T-cell expansion. The monotherapy dose-escalation portion (N ≈ 56 patients) of the phase I ivuxolimab trial is reported in the paper. Findings and caveats that apply to the study as a whole: In partial responders in the 0.1-3.0 mg/kg groups, normalized peripheral clonal expansion was found to be among the lowest, especially among CD8+ T cells. Low levels of normalized T-cell clonal expansion were also seen in some nonresponding patients. After ivuxolimab, CD8+ T cells had more expanded clones than CD4+ T cells on average. Clonal expansion of both CD4+ and CD8+ blood T cells was observed from baseline to week 6 at doses 0.1 to 3.0 mg/kg. The antigen specificity of the peripheral T cells that underwent clonal expansion was not determined.

The trial excluded patients who had a history of autoimmune disease or were on systemic immunosuppression. In every dose cohort, peripheral blood was drawn for TCR sequencing at baseline, cycle 4 day 1, and cycle 7 day 1. The samples were taken from a phase I, first-in-human, multicenter, open-label dose-escalation trial of ivuxolimab. Adults with locally advanced or metastatic melanoma, renal cell, hepatocellular, or head and neck squamous cell carcinoma were enrolled in the trial. Before TCR sequencing, CD4+ and CD8+ T cells were separately sorted from peripheral blood. Concerning this clone: No antigen is known for it. There are no base qualities to consult, and no much larger clone falls within one base.

V and J are trimmed by 6 bases and 7 bases, and the gene matches miss 10 bases of the junction. The germline V gene encodes CDR1 MNHEY and CDR2 SMNVEV (reference sequence). The CDR3 holds 14 amino acids from the cysteine to the phenylalanine. Only CDR3 DNA is held: 42 bases, read in frame from base 1. For sequencing of the TCRbeta CDR3 region, genomic DNA was extracted from the sorted cells. The immunoSEQ Assay was used to sequence the TCRbeta CDR3 regions. TCRdb obtained this table from immuneACCESS and retained in-frame rearrangements with V and J assigned. These tables miss some clones; where compared with another copy, unresolved V genes account for less than half of the shortfall, and the remainder is unexplained. For this sample there are roughly 86,000 clones; about 90% appear just once. 6% to 7.5% of the sample goes to the ten largest clones.

The specimen comprised CD4+ or CD8+ T cells sorted from blood, sampled in a trial of the OX40 agonist ivuxolimab. The receptor comes from an adult with an advanced solid tumor such as melanoma, head and neck, liver or kidney cancer. The receptor chain draws on TRBV27 and TRBJ1-2, and TRBD1 aligns with 8 junction nucleotides. The DNA is as follows: TGTGCCAGCAGGCCGGGACAGGAGCTTGGTGGCTACACCTTC. It codes for CASRPGQELGGYTF.